This T cell receptor (beta chain) comes out of a study of blood T cells in healthy people across ages. Primers used in a second PCR of about 7 to 12 cycles were a sample-barcoded 5' primer and a J-beta primer mix. TCRdb analysed the 5' RACE reads with MiXCR anew, one entry per CDR3 protein. This table has roughly 900,000 distinct CDR3 sequences, 29% appearing once. Notes on the study in general: In long-lived donors, naive CD4+ cell counts and diversity exceeded those of aged donors. Diversity figures based on one million T cells were deemed too low.

This clonotype has at least ten counts. Its antigen is unidentified. The CDR3 runs 14 residues. V shed 1 base and J 5 bases; nucleotides not matched to a gene: 2. The V gene's germline CDR1 is LNHDA and CDR2 SQIVND (reference sequence). The receptor's source is a woman older than 75 in good health. Sequenced material: blood. This chain joins TRBV19 and TRBJ2-5; 9 bases agree with TRBD1. The CDR3 sequence: CASSIGTGVETQYF. For the CDR3, the DNA is TGTGCCAGTAGTATAGGGACAGGGGTCGAGACCCAGTACTTC. Based on the CDR3 plus reference TRBV19 and TRBJ2-5, the full variable domain is DGGITQSPKYLFRKEGQNVTLSCEQNLNHDAMYWYRQDPGQGLRLIYYSQIVNDFQKGDIAEGYSVSREKKESFPLTVTSAQKNPTAFYLCASSIGTGVETQYFGPGTRLLVL.